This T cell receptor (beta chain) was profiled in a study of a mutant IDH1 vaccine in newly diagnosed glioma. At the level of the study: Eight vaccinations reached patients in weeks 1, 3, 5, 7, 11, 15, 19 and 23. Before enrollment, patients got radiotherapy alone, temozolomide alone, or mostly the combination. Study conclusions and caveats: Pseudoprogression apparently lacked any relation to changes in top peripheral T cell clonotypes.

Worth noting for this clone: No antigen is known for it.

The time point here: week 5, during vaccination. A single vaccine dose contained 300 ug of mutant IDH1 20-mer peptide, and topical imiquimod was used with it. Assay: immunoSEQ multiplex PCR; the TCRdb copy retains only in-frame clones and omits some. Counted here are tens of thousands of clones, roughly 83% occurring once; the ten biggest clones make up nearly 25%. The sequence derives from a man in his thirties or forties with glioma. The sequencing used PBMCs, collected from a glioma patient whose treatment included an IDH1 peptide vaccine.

The CDR3 here is CASRRGNTEAFF. The CDR3 DNA sequence: TGTGCCAGCAGGAGGGGGAACACTGAAGCTTTCTTT. The chain combines TRBV27 with TRBJ1-1, with D perhaps matching TRBD1 (5 bases). V lost 6 bases to trimming and J lost 1 base, with 6 bases between them. The CDR3 has 12 amino acids. Germline loops: CDR1 MNHEY, CDR2 SMNVEV (reference sequence).